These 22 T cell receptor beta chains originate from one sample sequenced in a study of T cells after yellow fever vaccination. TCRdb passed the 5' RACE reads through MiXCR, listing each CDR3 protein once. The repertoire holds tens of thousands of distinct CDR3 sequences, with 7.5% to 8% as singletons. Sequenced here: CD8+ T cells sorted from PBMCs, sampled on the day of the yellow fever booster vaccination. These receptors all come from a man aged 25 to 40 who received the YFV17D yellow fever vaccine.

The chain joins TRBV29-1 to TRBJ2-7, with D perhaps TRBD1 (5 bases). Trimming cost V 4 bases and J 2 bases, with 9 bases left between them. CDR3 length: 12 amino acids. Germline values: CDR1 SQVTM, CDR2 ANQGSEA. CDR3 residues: CSVVQGTYEQYF. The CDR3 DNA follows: TGCAGCGTTGTTCAGGGTACCTACGAGCAGTACTTC.

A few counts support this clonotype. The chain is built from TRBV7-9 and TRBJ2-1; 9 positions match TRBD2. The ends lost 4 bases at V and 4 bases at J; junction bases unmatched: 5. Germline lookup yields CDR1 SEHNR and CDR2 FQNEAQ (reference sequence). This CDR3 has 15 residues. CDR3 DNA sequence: TGTGCCAGCAGCTCCCGTCTAGCGGGATACAATGAGCAGTTCTTC. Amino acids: CASSSRLAGYNEQFF.

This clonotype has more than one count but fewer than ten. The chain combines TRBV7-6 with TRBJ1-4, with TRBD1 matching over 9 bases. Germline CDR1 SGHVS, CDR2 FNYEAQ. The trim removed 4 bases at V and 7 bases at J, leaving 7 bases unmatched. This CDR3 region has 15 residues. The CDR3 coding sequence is TGTGCCAGCAGCTCCCCGGGACAGGGCCCTGAAAAACTGTTTTTT. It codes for CASSSPGQGPEKLFF. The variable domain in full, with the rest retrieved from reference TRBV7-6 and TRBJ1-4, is GAGVSQSPRYKVTKRGQDVALRCDPISGHVSLYWYRQALGQGPEFLTYFNYEAQQDKSGLPNDRFSAERPEGSISTLTIQRTEQRDSAMYRCASSSPGQGPEKLFFGSGTQLSVL.

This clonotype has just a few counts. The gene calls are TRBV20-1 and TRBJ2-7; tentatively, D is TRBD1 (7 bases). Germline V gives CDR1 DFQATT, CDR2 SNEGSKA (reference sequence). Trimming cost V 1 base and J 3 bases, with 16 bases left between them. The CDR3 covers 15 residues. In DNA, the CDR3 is TGCAGTGCTAGAGCGATCCACAGGGGACTCTACGAGCAGTACTTC. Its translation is CSARAIHRGLYEQYF.

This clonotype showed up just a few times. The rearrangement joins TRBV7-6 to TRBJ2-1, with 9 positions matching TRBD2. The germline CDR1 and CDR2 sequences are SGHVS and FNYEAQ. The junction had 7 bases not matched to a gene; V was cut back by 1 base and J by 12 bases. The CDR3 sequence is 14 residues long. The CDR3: CASSLEGLAGVQFF. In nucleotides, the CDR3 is TGTGCCAGCAGCTTAGAGGGTTTAGCGGGAGTGCAGTTCTTC.

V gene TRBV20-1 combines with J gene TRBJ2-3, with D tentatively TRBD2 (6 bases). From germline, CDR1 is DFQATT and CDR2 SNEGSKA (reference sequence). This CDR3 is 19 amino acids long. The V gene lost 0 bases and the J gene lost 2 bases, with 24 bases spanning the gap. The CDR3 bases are TGCAGTGCTAGAGATCCGGAGGGAGTTGCGGGCCAAATCACAGATACGCAGTATTTT. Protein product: CSARDPEGVAGQITDTQYF.

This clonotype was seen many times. The CDR3 bases are TGCGCCAGCAGCGAGACTAGCGGACTCTACGAGCAGTACTTC. Its translation is CASSETSGLYEQYF. This sequence joins TRBV5-1 and TRBJ2-7, with 9 positions matching TRBD2. From germline, CDR1 is SGHRS and CDR2 YFSETQ. CDR3 size: 14 residues. V gave up 4 bases and J gave up 3 bases; unmatched junction bases: 5.

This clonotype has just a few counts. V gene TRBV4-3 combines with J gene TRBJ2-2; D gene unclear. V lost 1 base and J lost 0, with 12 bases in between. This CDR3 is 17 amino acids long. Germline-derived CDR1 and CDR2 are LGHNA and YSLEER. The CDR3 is CASSQVQIESNTGELFF. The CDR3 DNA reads TGCGCCAGCAGCCAAGTTCAGATAGAATCGAACACCGGGGAGCTGTTTTTT.

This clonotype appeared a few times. CDR3: CSARAGTGEYEQYF. The CDR3 DNA reads as TGCAGTGCTAGAGCCGGGACAGGAGAATACGAGCAGTACTTC. V gene TRBV20-1 combines with J gene TRBJ2-7, with 8 bases identical to TRBD1. CDR3 size: 14 residues. CDR1 is DFQATT and CDR2 is SNEGSKA in the germline V gene (reference sequence). V gave up 1 base and J gave up 4 bases; unmatched junction bases: 6.

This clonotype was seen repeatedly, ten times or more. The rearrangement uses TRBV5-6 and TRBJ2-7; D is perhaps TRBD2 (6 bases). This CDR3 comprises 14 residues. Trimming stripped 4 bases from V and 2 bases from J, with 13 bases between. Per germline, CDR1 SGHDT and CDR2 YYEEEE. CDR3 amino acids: CASSKPEGTYEQYF. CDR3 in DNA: TGTGCCAGCAGCAAACCGGAGGGCACCTACGAGCAGTACTTC.

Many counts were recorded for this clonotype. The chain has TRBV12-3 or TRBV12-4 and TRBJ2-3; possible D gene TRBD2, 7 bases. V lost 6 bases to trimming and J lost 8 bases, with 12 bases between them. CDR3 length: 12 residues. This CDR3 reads CASSPAGATQYF. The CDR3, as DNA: TGTGCCAGCAGCCCGGCGGGGGCTACGCAGTATTTT.

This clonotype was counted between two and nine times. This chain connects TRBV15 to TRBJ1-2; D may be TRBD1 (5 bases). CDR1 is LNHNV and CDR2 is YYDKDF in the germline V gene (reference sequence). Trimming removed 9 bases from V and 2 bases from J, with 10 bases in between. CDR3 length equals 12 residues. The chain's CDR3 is CATGDGNYGYTF. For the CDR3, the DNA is TGTGCCACGGGGGACGGCAACTATGGCTACACCTTC.

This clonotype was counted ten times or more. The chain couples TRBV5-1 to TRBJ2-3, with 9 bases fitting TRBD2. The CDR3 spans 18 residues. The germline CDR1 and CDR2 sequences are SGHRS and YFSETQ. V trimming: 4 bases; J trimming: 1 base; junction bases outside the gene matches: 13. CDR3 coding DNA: TGCGCCAGCAGCCGCCCGGCCCCCGGCGGGAGGGGCACAGATACGCAGTATTTT. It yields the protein CASSRPAPGGRGTDTQYF.

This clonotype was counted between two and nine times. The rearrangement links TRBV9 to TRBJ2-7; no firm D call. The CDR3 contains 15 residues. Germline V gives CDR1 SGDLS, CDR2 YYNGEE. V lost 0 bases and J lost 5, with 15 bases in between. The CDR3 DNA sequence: TGTGCCAGCAGCGTAGAGGGTCAGTCTGGCCACGAGCAGTACTTC. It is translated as CASSVEGQSGHEQYF.

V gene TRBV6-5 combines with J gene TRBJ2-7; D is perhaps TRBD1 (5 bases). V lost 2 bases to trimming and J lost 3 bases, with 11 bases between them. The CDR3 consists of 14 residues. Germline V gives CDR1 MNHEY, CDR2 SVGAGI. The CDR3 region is CASSYDDRNYEQYF. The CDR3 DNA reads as TGTGCCAGCAGTTACGATGACAGAAACTACGAGCAGTACTTC.

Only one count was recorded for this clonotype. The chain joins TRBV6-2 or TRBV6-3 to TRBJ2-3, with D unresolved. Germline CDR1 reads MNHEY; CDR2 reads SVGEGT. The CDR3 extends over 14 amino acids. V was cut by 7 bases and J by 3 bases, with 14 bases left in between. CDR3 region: CASKSSVATDTQYF. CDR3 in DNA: TGTGCCAGCAAGTCATCCGTCGCTACAGATACGCAGTATTTT.

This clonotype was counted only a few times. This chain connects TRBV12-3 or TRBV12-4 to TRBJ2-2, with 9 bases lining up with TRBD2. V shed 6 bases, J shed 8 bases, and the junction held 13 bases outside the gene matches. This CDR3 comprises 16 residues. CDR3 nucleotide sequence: TGTGCCAGCAGCCCTCCTTCTAGCGGGACCGGTGGGGAGCTGTTTTTT. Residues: CASSPPSSGTGGELFF.

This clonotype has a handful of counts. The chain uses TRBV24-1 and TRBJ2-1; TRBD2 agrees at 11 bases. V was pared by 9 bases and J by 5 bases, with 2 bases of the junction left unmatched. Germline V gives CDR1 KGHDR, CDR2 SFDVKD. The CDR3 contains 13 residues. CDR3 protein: CATGLAGDNEQFF. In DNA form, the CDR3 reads TGTGCCACCGGACTAGCGGGTGACAATGAGCAGTTCTTC.

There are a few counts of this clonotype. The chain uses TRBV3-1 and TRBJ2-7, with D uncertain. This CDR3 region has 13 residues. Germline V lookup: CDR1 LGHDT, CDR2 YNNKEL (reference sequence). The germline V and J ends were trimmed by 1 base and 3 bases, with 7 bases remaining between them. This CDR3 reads CASSQGSRYEQYF. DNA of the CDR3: TGTGCCAGCAGCCAAGGTAGCCGCTACGAGCAGTACTTC.

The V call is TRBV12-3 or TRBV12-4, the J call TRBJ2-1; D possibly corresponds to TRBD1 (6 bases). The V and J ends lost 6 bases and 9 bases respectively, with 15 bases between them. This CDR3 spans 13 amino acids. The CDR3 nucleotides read TGTGCCAGCAGAACCGGGACCAGGGGTGAGCAGTTCTTC. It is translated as CASRTGTRGEQFF.

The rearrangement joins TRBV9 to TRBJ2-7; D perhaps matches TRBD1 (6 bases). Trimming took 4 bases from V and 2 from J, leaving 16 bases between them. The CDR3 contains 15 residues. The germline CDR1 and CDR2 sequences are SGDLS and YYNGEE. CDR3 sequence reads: CASSKTGRGAYEQYF. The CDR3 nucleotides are TGTGCCAGCAGCAAAACAGGGCGAGGGGCCTACGAGCAGTACTTC.

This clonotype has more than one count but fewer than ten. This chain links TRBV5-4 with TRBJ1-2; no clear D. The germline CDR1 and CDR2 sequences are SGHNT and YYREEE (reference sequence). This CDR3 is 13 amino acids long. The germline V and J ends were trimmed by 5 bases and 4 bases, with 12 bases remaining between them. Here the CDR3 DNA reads TGTGCCAGCAGTCTCGACGACCCCTATGGCTACACCTTC. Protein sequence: CASSLDDPYGYTF.